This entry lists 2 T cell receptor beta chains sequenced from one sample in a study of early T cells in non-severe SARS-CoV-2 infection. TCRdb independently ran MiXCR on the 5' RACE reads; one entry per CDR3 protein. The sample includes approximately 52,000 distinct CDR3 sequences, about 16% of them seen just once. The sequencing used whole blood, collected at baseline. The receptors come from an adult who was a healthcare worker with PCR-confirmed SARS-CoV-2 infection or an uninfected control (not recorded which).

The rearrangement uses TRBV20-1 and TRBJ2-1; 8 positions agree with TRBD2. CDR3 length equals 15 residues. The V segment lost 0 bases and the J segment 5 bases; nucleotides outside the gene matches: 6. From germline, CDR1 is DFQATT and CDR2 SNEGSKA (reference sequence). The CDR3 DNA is TGCAGTGCTAGAGATCGGGGGACTAGAAACAATGAGCAGTTCTTC. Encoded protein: CSARDRGTRNNEQFF.

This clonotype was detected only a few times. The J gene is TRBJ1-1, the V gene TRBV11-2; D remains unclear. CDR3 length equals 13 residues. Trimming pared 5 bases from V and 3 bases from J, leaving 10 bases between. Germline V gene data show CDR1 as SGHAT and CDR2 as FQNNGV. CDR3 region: CASSPTTYTEAFF. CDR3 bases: TGTGCCAGCAGCCCAACCACGTACACTGAAGCTTTCTTT.